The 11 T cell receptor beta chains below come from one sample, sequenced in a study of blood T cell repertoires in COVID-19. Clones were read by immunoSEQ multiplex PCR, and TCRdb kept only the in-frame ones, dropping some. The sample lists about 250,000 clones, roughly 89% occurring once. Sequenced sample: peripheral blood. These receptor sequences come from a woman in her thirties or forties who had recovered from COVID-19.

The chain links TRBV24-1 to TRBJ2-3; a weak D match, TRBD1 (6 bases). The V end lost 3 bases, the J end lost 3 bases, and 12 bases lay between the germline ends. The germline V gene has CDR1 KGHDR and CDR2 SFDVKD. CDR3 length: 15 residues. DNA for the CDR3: TGTGCCACCAGTGATGCAGGGGACCAAACAGATACGCAGTATTTT. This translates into CATSDAGDQTDTQYF.

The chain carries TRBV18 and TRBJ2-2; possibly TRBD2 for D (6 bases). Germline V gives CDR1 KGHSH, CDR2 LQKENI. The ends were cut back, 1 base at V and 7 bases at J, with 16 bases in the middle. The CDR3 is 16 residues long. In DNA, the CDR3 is TGTGCCAGCTCACCACGTGACGGTCCGGAGGGCGGGGAGCTGTTTTTT. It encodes CASSPRDGPEGGELFF.

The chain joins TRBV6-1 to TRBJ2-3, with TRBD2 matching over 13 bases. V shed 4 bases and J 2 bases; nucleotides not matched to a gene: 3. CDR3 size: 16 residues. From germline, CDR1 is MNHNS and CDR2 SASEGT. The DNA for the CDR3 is TGTGCCAGCAGTGGTACTAGCGGGGGGGCCACAGATACGCAGTATTTT. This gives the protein CASSGTSGGATDTQYF.

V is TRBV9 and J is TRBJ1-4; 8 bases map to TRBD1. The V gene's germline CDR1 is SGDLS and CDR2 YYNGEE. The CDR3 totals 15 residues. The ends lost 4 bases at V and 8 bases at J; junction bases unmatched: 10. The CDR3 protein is CASSFSGTGVEKLFF. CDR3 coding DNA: TGTGCCAGCAGCTTCTCCGGGACAGGAGTCGAAAAACTGTTTTTT.

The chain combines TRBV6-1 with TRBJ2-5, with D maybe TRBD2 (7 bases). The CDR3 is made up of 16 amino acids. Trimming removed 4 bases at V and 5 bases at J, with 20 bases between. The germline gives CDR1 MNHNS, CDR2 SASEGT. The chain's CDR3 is CASSGGLAGAGETQYF. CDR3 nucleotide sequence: TGTGCCAGCAGTGGCGGGTTGGCGGGGGCTGGGGAGACCCAGTACTTC.

The CDR3: CAHGRGWGEQYF. For the CDR3, the DNA is TGTGCCCATGGCAGGGGGTGGGGGGAGCAGTACTTC. This chain links TRBV30 with TRBJ2-7, with TRBD1 matching over 7 bases. Germline V gives CDR1 GTSNPN, CDR2 SVGIG (reference sequence). The CDR3 loop spans 12 amino acids. The J segment lost 7 bases and the V segment lost 8 bases, leaving 11 bases of the junction unmatched.

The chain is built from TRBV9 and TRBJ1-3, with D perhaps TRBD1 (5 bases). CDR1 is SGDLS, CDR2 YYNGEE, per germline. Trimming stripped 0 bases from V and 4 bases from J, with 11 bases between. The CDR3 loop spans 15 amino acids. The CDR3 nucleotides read TGTGCCAGCAGCGTAGCTACGGGGGTCGGAAACACCATATATTTT. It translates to CASSVATGVGNTIYF.

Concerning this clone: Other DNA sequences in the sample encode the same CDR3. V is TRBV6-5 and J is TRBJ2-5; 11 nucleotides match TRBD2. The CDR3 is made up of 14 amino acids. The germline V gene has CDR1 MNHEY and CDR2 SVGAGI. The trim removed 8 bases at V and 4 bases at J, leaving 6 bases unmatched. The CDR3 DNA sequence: TGTGCCAGCTTAGCGGGGGGGCCGGGAGAGACCCAGTACTTC. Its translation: CASLAGGPGETQYF.

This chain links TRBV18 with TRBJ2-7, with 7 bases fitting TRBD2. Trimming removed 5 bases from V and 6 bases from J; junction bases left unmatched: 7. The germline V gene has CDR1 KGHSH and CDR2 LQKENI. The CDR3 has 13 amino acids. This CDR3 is CASSMREWGEQYV. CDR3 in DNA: TGTGCCAGCTCAATGCGGGAGTGGGGCGAGCAGTACGTC.

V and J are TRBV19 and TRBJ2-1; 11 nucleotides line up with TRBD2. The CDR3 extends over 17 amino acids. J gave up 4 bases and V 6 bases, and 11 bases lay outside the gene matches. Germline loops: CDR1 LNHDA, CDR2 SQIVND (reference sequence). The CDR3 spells CASSPTSGRGLYNEQFF. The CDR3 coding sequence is TGTGCCAGTAGCCCTACTAGCGGGAGAGGGCTGTACAATGAGCAGTTCTTC.

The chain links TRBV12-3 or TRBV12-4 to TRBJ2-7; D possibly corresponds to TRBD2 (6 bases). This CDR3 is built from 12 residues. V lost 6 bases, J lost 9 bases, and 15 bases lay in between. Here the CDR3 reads CASRYTAEGQYF. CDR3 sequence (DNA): TGTGCCAGCAGGTATACGGCGGAGGGGCAGTACTTC.